The 28 T cell receptor beta chains below were found in one sample sequenced in a study of blood T cell repertoires in COVID-19. Some clones are missing from TCRdb's copy, which holds only in-frame ones; the method was immunoSEQ multiplex PCR. This table holds a few hundred thousand clones, roughly 90% found once. Specimen: peripheral blood. The origin of the receptors is a woman aged 50 to 60 who had recovered from COVID-19.

This chain uses TRBV6-5 with TRBJ1-1; TRBD1 aligns across 9 bases. The CDR3 has 15 residues. Losses at the gene ends were 2 bases for V and 1 base for J; bases not matched to a gene: 2. The V gene's germline CDR1 is MNHEY and CDR2 SVGAGI. CDR3 sequence (DNA): TGTGCCAGCAGTTACGACAGGGGGGCGAACACTGAAGCTTTCTTT. Amino acids: CASSYDRGANTEAFF.

The CDR3 bases are TGTGCCAGCTCACTCTTAGCGGAGGCCAATGAGCAGTTCTTC. Amino acid sequence: CASSLLAEANEQFF. V is TRBV18 and J is TRBJ2-1; the D gene is possibly TRBD2 (6 bases). Germline V lookup: CDR1 KGHSH, CDR2 LQKENI. The germline V and J ends were trimmed by 4 bases and 6 bases, with 13 bases remaining between them. The CDR3 runs 14 residues.

The CDR3 sequence is CAISEFAREQPQHF. The CDR3 DNA reads TGTGCCATCAGTGAGTTTGCCAGGGAACAGCCCCAGCATTTT. The chain uses TRBV10-3 and TRBJ1-5; weak D call: TRBD1 (5 bases). The CDR3 is made up of 14 amino acids. V was trimmed by 1 base and J by 7 bases, leaving 11 bases between them. Germline V gives CDR1 ENHRY, CDR2 SYGVKD.

The rearrangement uses TRBV19 and TRBJ2-1; 12 bases fit TRBD2. CDR1 LNHDA and CDR2 SQIVND come from the germline V gene (reference sequence). V trimming: 4 bases; J trimming: 4 bases; junction bases outside the gene matches: 5. The CDR3 runs to 16 residues. CDR3 sequence (DNA): TGTGCCAGTAGTACCGGACTAGCGGGACCGTACAATGAGCAGTTCTTC. Translation gives CASSTGLAGPYNEQFF.

The rearrangement uses TRBV5-1 and TRBJ1-6; possibly TRBD1 for D (6 bases). V was pared by 4 bases and J by 6 bases, with 17 bases between. Germline values: CDR1 SGHRS, CDR2 YFSETQ. The CDR3 consists of 16 residues. CDR3 coding DNA: TGCGCCAGCAGCGACATTAGGGGGGGGCCTAATTCACCCCTCCACTTT. This translates into CASSDIRGGPNSPLHF.

The chain carries TRBV5-5 and TRBJ1-6; D is perhaps TRBD1 (6 bases). Looked up from germline, CDR1 is SGHKS and CDR2 is YYEKEE (reference sequence). The CDR3 is 17 residues long. Trimming removed 1 base at V and 7 bases at J, with 18 bases between. The CDR3, as DNA: TGTGCCAGCAGCTTGTCCCAGGGGCAAGTCGGGAATTCACCCCTCCACTTT. It codes for CASSLSQGQVGNSPLHF.

This clone was detected only a few times. The same CDR3 can be traced to other DNA sequences in this sample. This rearrangement joins TRBV2 to TRBJ2-2, with D unclear. The germline V gene encodes CDR1 SNHLY and CDR2 FYNNEI. CDR3 length: 14 amino acids. CDR3: CASRRQANTGELFF. Here the CDR3 DNA reads TGTGCGTCTCGGCGTCAGGCGAACACCGGGGAGCTGTTTTTT.

The V and J genes are TRBV18 and TRBJ2-2, with 7 bases fitting TRBD2. CDR1 and CDR2 from the germline V gene are KGHSH and LQKENI. This CDR3 region has 16 residues. The junction had 9 bases not matched to a gene; V was cut back by 4 bases and J by 4 bases. The CDR3 loop reads CASSRSLAEVTGELFF. In DNA form, the CDR3 reads TGTGCCAGCTCACGTAGTCTAGCGGAAGTCACCGGGGAGCTGTTTTTT.

V and J are TRBV5-4 and TRBJ1-1; possible D gene TRBD1, 6 bases. This CDR3 contains 13 residues. V gave up 1 base and J gave up 7 bases, with 11 bases separating them. CDR1 and CDR2 from the germline V gene are SGHNT and YYREEE (reference sequence). CDR3 residues: CASSLQDRREAFF. DNA of the CDR3: TGTGCCAGCAGCTTGCAGGACAGACGTGAAGCTTTCTTT.

This rearrangement joins TRBV27 to TRBJ2-7; TRBD2 matches 8 bases. This CDR3 has 18 residues. J was trimmed by 3 bases and V by 5 bases; bases with no gene match: 18. From germline, CDR1 is MNHEY and CDR2 SMNVEV (reference sequence). In DNA, the CDR3 is TGTGCCAGCAGTCCCCTCAGGACCGGGACTAGTCCAGGCTACGAGCAGTACTTC. Translated: CASSPLRTGTSPGYEQYF.

The chain is built from TRBV5-1 and TRBJ2-3; possibly TRBD2 for D (6 bases). The V gene's germline CDR1 is SGHRS and CDR2 YFSETQ. V lost 2 bases to trimming and J lost 2 bases, with 9 bases between them. The CDR3 is 14 residues long. The CDR3 sequence is CASSLAGPTDTQYF. CDR3 nucleotide sequence: TGCGCCAGCAGCTTAGCGGGCCCCACAGATACGCAGTATTTT. The whole variable domain, remainder taken from reference TRBV5-1 and TRBJ2-3, is KAGVTQTPRYLIKTRGQQVTLSCSPISGHRSVSWYQQTPGQGLQFLFEYFSETQRNKGNFPGRFSGRQFSNSRSEMNVSTLELGDSALYLCASSLAGPTDTQYFGPGTRLTVL.

The rearrangement links TRBV4-2 to TRBJ2-2; 8 bases fit TRBD1. The V and J ends lost 2 bases and 5 bases, in that order; junction bases with no gene match: 7. Germline V gene sequence: CDR1 LGHNA, CDR2 YNFKEQ. This CDR3 has 16 amino acids. DNA for the CDR3: TGTGCCAGCAGCCAAATCGGACAGGGAAGGACCGGGGAGCTGTTTTTT. It codes for CASSQIGQGRTGELFF.

The chain links TRBV7-3 to TRBJ2-5; 8 bases align to TRBD2. J gave up 5 bases and V 1 base, and 3 bases lay outside the gene matches. The CDR3 sequence is 14 residues long. Germline V gene lookup returns CDR1 SGHTA and CDR2 FQGTGA. The CDR3 protein is CASSLSGGRETQYF. The CDR3 nucleotides are TGTGCCAGCAGCTTAAGCGGGGGGCGGGAGACCCAGTACTTC.

The V call is TRBV28, the J call TRBJ1-1; possibly TRBD1 for D (6 bases). The CDR3 sequence is 16 residues long. CDR1 MDHEN and CDR2 SYDVKM come from the germline V gene. Trimming cost V 3 bases and J 0 bases, with 14 bases left between them. CDR3 sequence (DNA): TGTGCCAGCAGTTTCGGTAGGGGGGGCTTGAACACTGAAGCTTTCTTT. It codes for CASSFGRGGLNTEAFF. Using reference TRBV28 and TRBJ1-1 for the parts outside the CDR3, the full variable domain is DVKVTQSSRYLVKRTGEKVFLECVQDMDHENMFWYRQDPGLGLRLIYFSYDVKMKEKGDIPEGYSVSREKKERFSLILESASTNQTSMYLCASSFGRGGLNTEAFFGQGTRLTVV.

The chain links TRBV19 to TRBJ1-2, with 9 bases matching TRBD1. Germline loops: CDR1 LNHDA, CDR2 SQIVND (reference sequence). The CDR3 length is 13 residues. After removal of 5 bases from V and 4 bases from J, the junction contained 2 bases not matched to a gene. As DNA, the CDR3 is TGTGCCAGTAGTTGGACAGGGGTCTATGGCTACACCTTC. This translates into CASSWTGVYGYTF.

The sample holds a few counts of this clone. The chain has TRBV5-6 and TRBJ1-5; perhaps TRBD1 as D (6 bases). V dropped 2 bases and J dropped 0 bases, with 12 bases sitting between them. CDR3 length: 16 residues. Germline V lookup: CDR1 SGHDT, CDR2 YYEEEE. The chain's CDR3 is CASSFRAGDSNQPQHF. The CDR3 bases are TGTGCCAGCAGCTTTCGAGCAGGGGATAGCAATCAGCCCCAGCATTTT.

The chain has TRBV4-1 and TRBJ1-2, with D possibly TRBD1 on 5 matching bases. Trimming took off 0 bases at V and 5 bases at J, with 16 bases between the two ends. The CDR3 contains 16 residues. Germline CDR1 MGHRA, CDR2 YSYEKL. The CDR3 DNA sequence: TGCGCCAGCAGCCAAGACAGGGTGCCCCGGGGGTATGGCTACACCTTC. It translates to CASSQDRVPRGYGYTF.

Only one count was recorded for this clone. This chain uses TRBV7-8 with TRBJ1-2; 8 nucleotides align to TRBD1. The trim removed 5 bases at V and 7 bases at J, leaving 9 bases unmatched. The CDR3 spans 14 residues. Germline CDR1 reads SGHVS; CDR2 reads FQNEAQ. The CDR3 reads CASSPGRGLFGYTF. As DNA, the CDR3 is TGTGCCAGCAGCCCCGGCAGGGGGCTTTTTGGCTACACCTTC. The full variable domain, its missing parts supplied by reference TRBV7-8 and TRBJ1-2, is GAGVSQSPRYKVAKRGQDVALRCDPISGHVSLFWYQQALGQGPEFLTYFQNEAQLDKSGLPSDRFFAERPEGSVSTLKIQRTQQEDSAVYLCASSPGRGLFGYTFGSGTRLTVV.

This rearrangement joins TRBV5-1 to TRBJ1-6; no reliable D call. CDR1 is SGHRS, CDR2 YFSETQ, per germline. The CDR3 is 14 residues long. Trimming stripped 3 bases from V and 9 bases from J, with 13 bases between. DNA of the CDR3: TGCGCCAGCAGCTCCGCGGGGTCGGGTTCACCCCTCCACTTT. It is translated as CASSSAGSGSPLHF.

The V and J genes are TRBV6-1 and TRBJ2-7, with D unresolved. V lost 2 bases to trimming and J lost 4 bases, with 12 bases between them. The CDR3 is 14 residues long. Germline V lookup: CDR1 MNHNS, CDR2 SASEGT. For the CDR3, the DNA is TGTGCCAGCAGTGAATCTGCCAGAATGTACGAGCAGTACTTC. It is translated as CASSESARMYEQYF.

The V call is TRBV19, the J call TRBJ2-7; TRBD1 aligns across 9 bases. The germline V gene has CDR1 LNHDA and CDR2 SQIVND (reference sequence). The CDR3 has 15 amino acids. V shed 6 bases and J 5 bases; nucleotides not matched to a gene: 11. CDR3 amino acids: CASSIRDRALDEQYF. The CDR3 DNA is TGTGCCAGTAGCATCCGGGACAGGGCTCTCGACGAGCAGTACTTC.

The J gene is TRBJ2-4, the V gene TRBV11-2; 7 bases line up with TRBD1. With 6 bases clipped from V and 8 bases from J, the junction kept 7 bases outside the gene matches. The V gene's germline CDR1 is SGHAT and CDR2 FQNNGV. CDR3 length: 13 amino acids. The CDR3, as DNA: TGTGCCAGCAGTAGAGGACAGGCAGACATTCAGTACTTC. The encoded protein is CASSRGQADIQYF.

This chain joins TRBV15 and TRBJ1-5; a weak D match, TRBD1 (6 bases). This CDR3 has 14 residues. Germline-derived CDR1 and CDR2 are LNHNV and YYDKDF (reference sequence). Trimming left V 4 bases short and J 5 bases short, with 12 bases between. Here the CDR3 reads CATSTRGTDQPQHF. CDR3 DNA: TGTGCCACCAGCACCAGGGGTACCGATCAGCCCCAGCATTTT.

J is TRBJ2-1 and V is TRBV19; no clear D. Per the germline V gene, CDR1 is LNHDA and CDR2 is SQIVND (reference sequence). The germline V and J ends were trimmed by 3 bases and 0 bases, with 9 bases remaining between them. This CDR3 has 15 amino acids. CDR3 protein: CASSITTSSYNEQFF. CDR3 sequence (DNA): TGTGCCAGTAGTATCACTACCAGCTCCTACAATGAGCAGTTCTTC.

The chain is built from TRBV27 and TRBJ2-7; 7 bases are a match to TRBD1. The germline gives CDR1 MNHEY, CDR2 SMNVEV (reference sequence). This CDR3 has 13 amino acids. Trimming removed 4 bases from V and 5 bases from J; junction bases left unmatched: 5. This CDR3 reads CASSYRQGNEQYF. The CDR3 DNA sequence: TGTGCCAGCAGTTACAGACAGGGTAACGAGCAGTACTTC.

The J gene is TRBJ2-7, the V gene TRBV27; 8 bases line up with TRBD1. The length of the CDR3 is 11 residues. V trimming: 9 bases; J trimming: 3 bases; junction bases outside the gene matches: 1. Germline V lookup: CDR1 MNHEY, CDR2 SMNVEV (reference sequence). CDR3: CASTGGYEQYF. DNA for the CDR3: TGTGCCAGTACAGGGGGCTACGAGCAGTACTTC.

The CDR3 DNA reads as TGTGCCTGGGGACAGGTTAGCAATCAGCCCCAGCATTTT. This codes for CAWGQVSNQPQHF. The chain carries TRBV30 and TRBJ1-5, with 7 bases lining up with TRBD1. Per germline, CDR1 GTSNPN and CDR2 SVGIG (reference sequence). V was pared by 5 bases and J by 0 bases, with 1 base of the junction left unmatched. CDR3 length: 13 residues. The full variable domain, with the rest looked up from reference TRBV30 and TRBJ1-5, is SQTIHQWPATLVQPVGSPLSLECTVEGTSNPNLYWYRQAAGRGLQLLFYSVGIGQISSEVPQNLSASRPQDRQFILSSKKLLLSDSGFYLCAWGQVSNQPQHFGDGTRLSIL.

This clone was seen a handful of times. The chain links TRBV19 to TRBJ1-1; D is uncertain. The CDR3 spans 13 residues. Germline V gene data show CDR1 as LNHDA and CDR2 as SQIVND (reference sequence). Trimming pared 4 bases from V and 10 bases from J, leaving 16 bases between. The CDR3: CASSSGRVIGAFF. CDR3 DNA sequence: TGTGCCAGTAGTAGCGGTCGTGTTATAGGAGCTTTCTTT.